In its sample, the clone carrying this TCR beta chain was seen many times. No antigen is known for it. The germline gives CDR1 MDHEN, CDR2 SYDVKM. The CDR3 extends over 12 amino acids. The ends were cut back, 8 bases at V and 5 bases at J, with 13 bases in the middle. Peripheral blood was drawn, ten milliliters per donor. A second PCR, run for about 6 to 11 cycles, used a sample-barcoded 5' primer plus a J-beta primer mix. Researchers report that a template-switch adaptor with 12 random nucleotides tagged each cDNA molecule. Every sample produced at least 2.5 million CDR3-containing paired-end reads. TCRdb reanalysed the 5' RACE reads using MiXCR and keeps one entry per CDR3 protein. This sample carries about 1,800,000 distinct CDR3 sequences, roughly 30% of them seen once, and the ten largest clones take 7.7%. These data are taken from a study of blood T cells in healthy people across ages. Points from the study as a whole: Researchers report that TCR beta diversity correlated strongly with naive T cell percentage.

This sequence was found in a young woman in good health. The chain couples TRBV28 to TRBJ2-7; possibly TRBD1 for D (5 bases). The sample comprised blood. The CDR3 loop reads CASSRVENEQYF. The DNA of the CDR3 is TGTGCCAGCTCCAGGGTGGAAAACGAGCAGTACTTC.